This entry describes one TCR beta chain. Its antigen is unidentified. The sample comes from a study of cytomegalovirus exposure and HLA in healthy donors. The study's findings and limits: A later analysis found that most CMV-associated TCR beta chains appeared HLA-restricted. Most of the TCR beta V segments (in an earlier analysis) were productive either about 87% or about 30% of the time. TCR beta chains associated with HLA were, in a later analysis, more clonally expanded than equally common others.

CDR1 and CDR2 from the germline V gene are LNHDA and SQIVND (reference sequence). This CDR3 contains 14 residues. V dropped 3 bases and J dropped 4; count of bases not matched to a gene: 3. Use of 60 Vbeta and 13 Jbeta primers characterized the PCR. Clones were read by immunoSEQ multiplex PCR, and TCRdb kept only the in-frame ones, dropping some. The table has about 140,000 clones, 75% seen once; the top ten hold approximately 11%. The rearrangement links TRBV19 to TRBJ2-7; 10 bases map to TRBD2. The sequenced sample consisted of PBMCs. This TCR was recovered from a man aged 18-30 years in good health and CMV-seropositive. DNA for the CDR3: TGTGCCAGTAGTATCCTAGCGGGAGTTTACGAGCAGTACTTC. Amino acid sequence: CASSILAGVYEQYF.